This paragraph covers one TCR beta chain sequence. This receptor's antigen is unknown. The input lacks base qualities; no much larger clone sits a single base away. The receptor library was made with the immunoSEQ multiplex PCR assay. TCRdb holds this immuneACCESS table with in-frame rearrangements only. Some clones are missing; in checked studies, unresolved V genes explain under half, and the rest has no known cause. The sample has 70,000 to 85,000 clones on record, 91% of them singletons. The ten largest account for around 17% of the sample. Including cysteine and phenylalanine, the CDR3 has 17 amino acids. The read is trimmed to its CDR3 DNA, 51 bases read in frame from base 1. V gives up 0 bases and J gives up 5 bases, and the segment between their germline ends measures 19 bases. Reading the germline V gene gives CDR1 SGHRS and CDR2 YFSETQ. These data originate in a study of control samples from healthy donors and cancer patients (dated by TCRdb to 2019 to 2021).

The chain is made from TRBV5-1 and TRBJ2-3, with a weak D call of TRBD2 (7 bases match). The sequence derives from a man aged 45-60 years in good health. Sequencing input: blood. The CDR3 is CASSLGFGGATGDTQYF. The DNA sequence reads TGCGCCAGCAGCTTGGGATTTGGGGGGGCCACTGGAGATACGCAGTATTTT.